This T cell receptor (beta chain) was retrieved from a study of cytomegalovirus exposure and HLA in healthy donors. V was shortened by 5 bases and J by 4 bases, with 8 bases between the two germline ends. CDR3 length: 12 residues. Germline V gene sequence: CDR1 ENHRY, CDR2 SYGVKD. The primer mix had 60 Vbeta and 13 Jbeta primers. Repertoires were generated with immunoSEQ multiplex PCR, while TCRdb's copy carries only in-frame clones and drops some. Here the sample spans 120,000 to 150,000 clones, 75% being singletons. Unrecorded immune exposures were likely, despite nominal health at sampling. Study outcomes and limitations: TCR sequences were mostly rare, though some public TCRs occurred in many donors.

This clone has only one observation. The antigen is not known. V gene TRBV10-3 combines with J gene TRBJ1-1; the D is unclear. The TCR originated in a man aged 35 to 55 in good health and CMV-seronegative. Sequenced: PBMCs. The DNA for the CDR3 is TGTGCCATCAGTCCGGGTGCCACTGAAGCTTTCTTT. It codes for CAISPGATEAFF.